This T cell receptor beta chain was identified during a study of blood T cell repertoires in COVID-19. Germline V gene sequence: CDR1 SGHTA, CDR2 FQGNSA. This CDR3 region has 14 residues. The junction had 4 bases not matched to a gene; V was cut back by 3 bases and J by 4 bases. Original handling: Estimation of nucleated cell counts relied on the amplification of reference gene primers. Assay used: immunoSEQ multiplex PCR; TCRdb lists only in-frame clones, some missing. The D gene and trimming were derived from the DNA, and the V and J assignments and clone size from that table. The data show 100,000 to 150,000 clones, about 86% seen once.

The sequencing sample was made of peripheral blood. This TCR derives from a woman in her 50s with acute or convalescent COVID-19. J is TRBJ2-3 and V is TRBV7-2, with 7 positions matching TRBD2. CDR3 region: CASSLGGSADTQYF. CDR3 DNA sequence: TGTGCCAGCAGCTTGGGAGGGAGTGCAGATACGCAGTATTTT.